This TCR beta chain was captured in a study of cytomegalovirus exposure and HLA in healthy donors. V shed 6 bases and J shed 6 bases, with 24 bases lying between them. This CDR3 is built from 16 residues. Germline V gene sequence: CDR1 MDHEN, CDR2 SYDVKM. The PCR was carried out with 60 Vbeta primers and 13 Jbeta primers. The method was immunoSEQ multiplex PCR; TCRdb's version includes in-frame clones alone and lacks a portion of them. Of 98,000 or so clones listed, around 80% are singletons. The sequenced sample was PBMCs. The clonotype originates from a woman aged 35 to 49 in good health and CMV-seronegative. The chain employs TRBV28 and TRBJ2-7; weak D call: TRBD2 (5 bases). DNA of the CDR3: TGTGCCAGCAGCCCCCAGCCCCTGGGAGAGCCTCCCGAGCAGTACTTC. Translated, it gives CASSPQPLGEPPEQYF.